This T cell receptor (beta chain) was sequenced in a study of control samples from healthy donors and cancer patients. Some clones are missing from TCRdb's copy, which holds only in-frame ones; the method was immunoSEQ multiplex PCR. This sample has under 150,000 clones, with roughly 90% found just once. The CDR3 is 15 amino acids. The V call is TRBV12-1, the J call TRBJ2-7; the D call TRBD2 from the table was never checked on the DNA. TRBV12-1 is designated a pseudogene. Source material: blood. This clonotype was obtained from a man aged 25 to 40 in good health. DNA for the CDR3: TGTGCCAGCAGGCGCCGACTAGCGGGAGCCTACGAGCAGTACTTC. It codes for CASRRRLAGAYEQYF.